The entry that follows covers one T cell receptor beta chain sequence. Assay used: immunoSEQ multiplex PCR; TCRdb lists only in-frame clones, some missing. The data show a few hundred thousand clones, approximately 88% seen once. The data are from a study of blood T cell repertoires in COVID-19. Sequencing input: peripheral blood. The TCR sequence derives from a woman between 45 and 60 years old with active or convalescent COVID-19.

CDR3 protein: CACSGLASYEQYF. CDR3 coding DNA: TGTGCCTGTAGCGGGCTCGCCTCCTACGAGCAGTACTTC. The chain links TRBV30 to TRBJ2-7; 7 positions match TRBD2. V lost 6 bases and J lost 0; bases outside the gene matches: 5. The CDR3 has 13 residues. Germline lookup yields CDR1 GTSNPN and CDR2 SVGIG (reference sequence).